This T cell receptor (beta chain) was documented in a study of neurological immune-mediated disorders. Study-wide results and limits: Falling below healthy controls, multiple sclerosis showed the least TCR clonal expansion, while HTLV-1-associated myelopathy showed the most.

This clonotype has a count of ten or more. The antigen is not known. TCRdb redid the calling of the 5' RACE reads with MiXCR, one entry per CDR3 protein. The data show tens of thousands of distinct CDR3 sequences, 10% seen once. As to time point: longitudinal time-point 1 (baseline). 2 million unsorted PBMCs were stored in RNAlater at -80 °C before RNA extraction. Trimming removed 6 bases at V and 5 bases at J, with 13 bases between. Germline CDR1 reads MNHEY; CDR2 reads SVGEGT. The CDR3 length is 13 residues. The V gene is TRBV6-2 or TRBV6-3, the J gene TRBJ2-5; no clear D gene. Sequenced material: PBMCs. This TCR came from a woman aged 40 to 50 in good health. This chain's CDR3 is CASSPSYGETQYF. The CDR3 nucleotides are TGTGCCAGCAGCCCATCTTACGGGGAGACCCAGTACTTC.